The clone carrying this TCR beta chain was seen more than once but under ten times. These data come from a study of chronic HIV infection and antiretroviral therapy. TCRdb passed the 5' RACE reads through MiXCR, listing each CDR3 protein once. The sample consists of 40,000 to 50,000 distinct CDR3 sequences, 19% of them appearing once. This clonotype originated in an adult who had HIV and had not received antiretroviral therapy, or was an uninfected healthy control (not recorded which). Sequences were obtained from peripheral blood.

CDR3: CAISDWTGTYEQYF. DNA for the CDR3: TGTGCCATCAGTGACTGGACAGGGACCTACGAGCAGTACTTC. The V and J genes are TRBV10-3 and TRBJ2-7; 8 bases are shared with TRBD1. Looked up from germline, CDR1 is ENHRY and CDR2 is SYGVKD. The CDR3 length is 14 residues. Germline trimming cut 3 bases from V and 2 bases from J; bases unmatched to any gene: 3.